The present entry profiles one T cell receptor (beta chain) with its context. V gave up 4 bases and J gave up 3 bases, with 7 bases separating them. The germline V gene has CDR1 MNHEY and CDR2 SMNVEV (reference sequence). This CDR3 contains 13 residues. The sample is drawn from a study of blood T cell repertoires in COVID-19. Original processing methods: Researchers report that nucleated cell counts were estimated from reference gene primer amplification. TCRdb's copy holds only in-frame clones and misses some; the assay was immunoSEQ multiplex PCR. V, J and clone size are those of that table, while D and trimming were read from the DNA. The table shows some 49,000 clones, with around 81% occurring only once.

Sequenced input: peripheral blood. The receptor was isolated from a woman at least 80 years old with COVID-19, enrolled during active disease. The rearrangement joins TRBV27 to TRBJ1-5; D ambiguous. The CDR3 loop is CASSWALNQPQHF. CDR3 DNA: TGTGCCAGCAGTTGGGCGCTCAATCAGCCCCAGCATTTT.